Below, 15 T cell receptor beta chains from the same sample are listed, as sequenced in a study of blood T cell repertoires in COVID-19. Measured with immunoSEQ multiplex PCR; TCRdb has only the in-frame clones, and not every one. Here the sample spans hundreds of thousands of clones, over 75% being singletons. The sample taken for sequencing was PBMCs or T cells enriched from blood (not recorded which). The receptors were gathered from a man aged 25-45 years who had recovered from COVID-19.

The chain recombines TRBV15 with TRBJ2-5; 7 bases are shared with TRBD2. V lost 3 bases, J lost 2 bases, and 9 bases stayed unmatched. Germline V lookup: CDR1 LNHNV, CDR2 YYDKDF (reference sequence). There are 16 residues in the CDR3. CDR3 amino acids: CATSRGGGHYQETQYF. Here the CDR3 DNA reads TGTGCCACCAGCAGGGGGGGAGGGCACTATCAAGAGACCCAGTACTTC.

This chain uses TRBV25-1 with TRBJ2-1; a possible D gene is TRBD1 (6 bases). The CDR3 has 11 residues. The V end was cut by 9 bases, the J end by 10 bases, with 13 bases between. Germline V gene lookup returns CDR1 MGHDK and CDR2 SYGVNS. The CDR3, as DNA: TGTGCCAGTGCAGGGACACGGGAGCAGTTCTTC. It yields the protein CASAGTREQFF.

CDR3 in DNA: TGTGCCAGCAGCCAAGTCCTGGGACTAGCGGTCTACAATGAGCAGTTCTTC. Its protein product is CASSQVLGLAVYNEQFF. The chain recombines TRBV3-1 (or the pseudogene TRBV3-2) with TRBJ2-1; 11 positions agree with TRBD2. This CDR3 has 17 residues. The germline V gene has CDR1 LGHDT and CDR2 YNNKEL (reference sequence). J was trimmed by 3 bases and V by 1 base; bases with no gene match: 5.

V gene TRBV9 combines with J gene TRBJ2-1; 9 positions match TRBD2. V lost 5 bases, J lost 9 bases, and 12 bases stayed unmatched. The germline V gene encodes CDR1 SGDLS and CDR2 YYNGEE. The CDR3 runs to 15 residues. The CDR3 spells CASSTTSGSTGEQFF. In nucleotides, the CDR3 is TGTGCCAGCAGTACAACTAGCGGGTCGACCGGTGAGCAGTTCTTC.

This rearrangement joins TRBV4-1 to TRBJ2-2; 14 nucleotides match TRBD2. The germline CDR1 and CDR2 sequences are MGHRA and YSYEKL. This CDR3 is 19 amino acids long. Germline trimming cut 5 bases from V and 4 bases from J; bases unmatched to any gene: 12. In nucleotides, the CDR3 is TGCGCCAGCAGCTCCTTGACTAGCGGGAGGGCCGGGGGCACCGGGGAGCTGTTTTTT. Translation gives CASSSLTSGRAGGTGELFF.

The chain couples TRBV2 to TRBJ1-3; D ambiguous. The CDR3 consists of 15 residues. Trimming took 9 bases from V and 0 from J, leaving 15 bases between them. CDR1 is SNHLY and CDR2 is FYNNEI in the germline V gene. CDR3 coding DNA: TGTGCCAGTAACTCAGGCCTTCCCTCTGGAAACACCATATATTTT. Translating gives CASNSGLPSGNTIYF. Looking up the rest from reference TRBV2 and TRBJ1-3 gives the full variable domain: EPEVTQTPSHQVTQMGQEVILRCVPISNHLYFYWYRQILGQKVEFLVSFYNNEISEKSEIFDDQFSVERPDGSNFTLKIRSTKLEDSAMYFCASNSGLPSGNTIYFGEGSWLTVV.

The CDR3 sequence is CASATSGRTNEQYF. The CDR3 nucleotides are TGTGCCAGCGCGACTAGCGGGAGAACCAACGAGCAGTACTTC. V gene TRBV19 combines with J gene TRBJ2-7, with TRBD2 matching over 12 bases. With 9 bases clipped from V and 5 bases from J, the junction kept 8 bases outside the gene matches. This CDR3 comprises 14 residues. The germline gives CDR1 LNHDA, CDR2 SQIVND (reference sequence).

The rearrangement uses TRBV3-1 (or the pseudogene TRBV3-2) and TRBJ2-7, with TRBD2 matching over 7 bases. Trimming took 4 bases from V and 7 from J; bases not matched to a gene: 7. Germline CDR1 is LGHDT and CDR2 is YNNKEL (reference sequence). There are 13 residues in the CDR3. The CDR3 nucleotides are TGTGCCAGCAGCCCGGGAGGACTGGGGGAGCAGTACTTC. Its translation is CASSPGGLGEQYF.

V and J are TRBV21-1 and TRBJ2-3; the table gives TRBD1 as D, unverified against the DNA. TRBV21-1 is classified as a pseudogene. CDR3 length equals 14 residues. CDR3 coding DNA: TGTGCCAGCAGTGGACAAGGGAACACAGATACGCAGTATTTT. This gives the protein CASSGQGNTDTQYF.

The CDR3, as DNA: TGTGCCAGCAGCTTGGGCGGGGGCTCCTACAATGAGCAGTTCTTC. Translating gives CASSLGGGSYNEQFF. The chain joins TRBV7-9 to TRBJ2-1; the match to TRBD2 covers 7 bases. V was clipped by 3 bases and J by 0 bases; unmatched bases: 2. CDR1 SEHNR and CDR2 FQNEAQ come from the germline V gene (reference sequence). CDR3 length: 15 residues. Filled out from reference TRBV7-9 and TRBJ2-1, the complete variable domain reads DTGVSQNPRHKITKRGQNVTFRCDPISEHNRLYWYRQTLGQGPEFLTYFQNEAQLEKSRLLSDRFSAERPKGSFSTLEIQRTEQGDSAMYLCASSLGGGSYNEQFFGPGTRLTVL.

This clone was seen a single time. V gene TRBV12-3 or TRBV12-4 combines with J gene TRBJ2-1; possible D gene TRBD1, 6 bases. The CDR3 spans 13 residues. The germline V and J ends were trimmed by 6 bases and 8 bases, with 14 bases remaining between them. The DNA for the CDR3 is TGTGCCAGCAGACCGGGACAATCCGATGAGCAGTTCTTC. Its translation: CASRPGQSDEQFF.

The chain is built from TRBV7-8 and TRBJ2-7, with 7 bases lining up with TRBD2. This CDR3 is built from 14 residues. Losses at the gene ends were 3 bases for V and 2 bases for J; bases not matched to a gene: 4. From germline, CDR1 is SGHVS and CDR2 FQNEAQ. CDR3 nucleotides: TGTGCCAGCAGCTTCCCGGGAGGTACCTACGAGCAGTACTTC. Translated: CASSFPGGTYEQYF. Using reference TRBV7-8 and TRBJ2-7 for the parts outside the CDR3, the full variable domain is GAGVSQSPRYKVAKRGQDVALRCDPISGHVSLFWYQQALGQGPEFLTYFQNEAQLDKSGLPSDRFFAERPEGSVSTLKIQRTQQEDSAVYLCASSFPGGTYEQYFGPGTRLTVT.

The table lists this clone with a few counts. The V and J genes are TRBV19 and TRBJ2-7; 8 bases agree with TRBD2. The CDR3 consists of 14 residues. J lost 3 bases, V lost 4 bases, and 5 bases had no gene match. The germline gives CDR1 LNHDA, CDR2 SQIVND (reference sequence). In nucleotides, the CDR3 is TGTGCCAGTAGTACTACTAGCGGAGACTACGAGCAGTACTTC. Translation gives CASSTTSGDYEQYF.

This clone was counted a few times. V is TRBV5-6 and J is TRBJ2-1, with unresolved D. The CDR3 loop spans 12 amino acids. The V gene's germline CDR1 is SGHDT and CDR2 YYEEEE. The V end was cut by 1 base, the J end by 7 bases, with 6 bases between. CDR3 region: CASSLLENEQFF. DNA of the CDR3: TGTGCCAGCAGCTTGTTGGAGAATGAGCAGTTCTTC.

The rearrangement links TRBV30 to TRBJ2-7; unclear D gene. With 2 bases removed from V and 3 bases from J, the gap between germline ends came to 20 bases. The CDR3 has 16 residues. Germline CDR1 and CDR2: GTSNPN and SVGIG (reference sequence). The CDR3, as DNA: TGTGCCTGGAGTCCCGGGTCCGGCTCAAGAGGCTACGAGCAGTACTTC. Translation: CAWSPGSGSRGYEQYF.